The entry below describes one T cell receptor beta chain. As yet, its antigen is unknown. CDR1 is KGHSH and CDR2 is LQKENI in the germline V gene. The CDR3 spans 14 residues. V dropped 6 bases and J dropped 0 bases, with 12 bases sitting between them. These data originate in a study of shared clonotypes between healthy human individuals. Overall study context: The study used three CD4 naive, three CD4 memory, two CD8 naive and one CD8 memory plate per donor. Whole-study results and caveats: Estimated clonotype richness was generally higher in naive than memory subsets.

The table came from immunoSEQ multiplex PCR; TCRdb's copy has only in-frame clones and leaves some out. Altogether about 960,000 clones are present, 70% to 85% being singletons, with the ten largest covering roughly 1.5%. This clonotype was sampled from a man aged 18-30 years in good health. V and J are TRBV18 and TRBJ2-7; D gene uncertain. Material: memory CD4+ T cells sorted from blood. This sample's subset: CD45RA-negative fraction. The DNA for the CDR3 is TGTGCCAGCTCCCGGGTTAGGGCCTCCTACGAGCAGTACTTC. Translation gives CASSRVRASYEQYF. The complete variable domain, with remaining parts taken from reference TRBV18 and TRBJ2-7, reads NAGVMQNPRHLVRRRGQEARLRCSPMKGHSHVYWYRQLPEEGLKFMVYLQKENIIDESGMPKERFSAEFPKEGPSILRIQQVVRGDSAAYFCASSRVRASYEQYFGPGTRLTVT.